The 7 T cell receptor beta chains below all came from one sample that was sequenced in a study of shared clonotypes between healthy human individuals. The protocol was immunoSEQ multiplex PCR, while the TCRdb copy is restricted to in-frame clones and leaves out a portion. The sample lists around 300,000 clones, around 87% occurring once. The sample was memory CD8+ T cells sorted from blood. Subset defined: CD45RO+ cells pooled with CCR7-negative TemRA cells. These receptors all stem from a man in his late teens or twenties in good health.

Note on this clone: Germline is not matched at one junction end, which may reflect a read error. The chain uses TRBV6-1 and TRBJ2-1; the match to TRBD1 covers 11 bases. This CDR3 contains 15 residues. CDR1 MNHNS and CDR2 SASEGT come from the germline V gene. CDR3 sequence (DNA): TGTGCCAGCAGGGGGACAGGGGGTTCCTACGATGAGCAGTTCTTC. Residues: CASRGTGGSYDEQFF.

The V and J genes are TRBV7-9 and TRBJ2-7, with D maybe TRBD1 (5 bases). V lost 3 bases and J lost 0, with 12 bases in between. The CDR3 runs to 15 residues. The germline V gene encodes CDR1 SEHNR and CDR2 FQNEAQ (reference sequence). The CDR3 sequence is CASSFVDSNSYEQYF. The CDR3 DNA follows: TGTGCCAGCAGCTTTGTCGACAGCAACTCCTACGAGCAGTACTTC.

The V and J genes are TRBV7-9 and TRBJ1-1, with D possibly being TRBD1 (5 bases). The CDR3 contains 15 residues. V lost 4 bases and J 0 bases, leaving 12 bases between the germline ends. CDR1 is SEHNR, CDR2 FQNEAQ, per germline (reference sequence). The CDR3 is CASSSGLGMNTEAFF. CDR3 coding DNA: TGTGCCAGCAGCTCGGGACTAGGAATGAACACTGAAGCTTTCTTT. The whole variable domain, remainder taken from reference TRBV7-9 and TRBJ1-1, is DTGVSQNPRHKITKRGQNVTFRCDPISEHNRLYWYRQTLGQGPEFLTYFQNEAQLEKSRLLSDRFSAERPKGSFSTLEIQRTEQGDSAMYLCASSSGLGMNTEAFFGQGTRLTVV.

The J gene is TRBJ2-3, the V gene TRBV27, with D tentatively TRBD1 or TRBD2 (5 bases each). The V and J ends lost 0 bases and 10 bases respectively, with 11 bases between them. The CDR3 spans 13 residues. The germline CDR1 and CDR2 sequences are MNHEY and SMNVEV (reference sequence). The CDR3 here is CASSLSGVESQYF. The CDR3 region has the DNA TGTGCCAGCAGTTTATCGGGGGTCGAATCGCAGTATTTT.

The gene calls are TRBV13 and TRBJ2-7; 14 nucleotides agree with TRBD2. V lost 0 bases and J lost 0; bases outside the gene matches: 7. The CDR3 length is 19 residues. CDR1 and CDR2 (germline): PRHDT, FYEKMQ (reference sequence). CDR3 in amino acids: CASSLGLGLAGAGSYEQYF. The CDR3 DNA is TGTGCCAGCAGCTTAGGCCTGGGACTAGCGGGAGCGGGCTCCTACGAGCAGTACTTC.

The chain combines TRBV4-3 with TRBJ2-2, with D possibly called TRBD1 or TRBD2 (5 bases each). The CDR3 spans 15 residues. CDR1 and CDR2 from the germline V gene are LGHNA and YSLEER. V shed 3 bases and J shed 4 bases, with 12 bases lying between them. CDR3 loop: CASSQGPTSTGELFF. CDR3 DNA sequence: TGCGCCAGCAGCCAGGGACCCACCAGCACCGGGGAGCTGTTTTTT.

J is TRBJ2-3 and V is TRBV28, with a tentative D call TRBD1 (8 bases). The V gene lost 10 bases and the J gene lost 3 bases, with 14 bases spanning the gap. The germline V gene encodes CDR1 MDHEN and CDR2 SYDVKM. The CDR3 covers 13 residues. The CDR3 spells CATTGGGTDTQYF. The CDR3 region has the DNA TGTGCCACTACAGGGGGGGGGACAGATACGCAGTATTTT.